This T cell receptor beta chain was sequenced during a study of CD8 T cells in ankylosing spondylitis (dated by TCRdb to about 2017). With regard to the full study: T cell receptor beta repertoires were profiled in healthy donors and ankylosing spondylitis patients so that disease-linked TCR variants could be found. Peripheral blood was sampled, and synovial fluid was additionally collected from ankylosing spondylitis patients. The whole study cohort included some 100 healthy donors and over 20 ankylosing spondylitis patients. Overall results and qualifications from the work: The disease-linked clones had a CD8+ phenotype and were found at relatively low frequencies in peripheral blood. The disease-linked clones were reported as significantly enriched in matched synovial fluid samples from ankylosing spondylitis patients. A TCR beta motif of several highly homologous amino acid variants appeared characteristic of blood from ankylosing spondylitis patients. Some of the motif variants had been reported before in the synovial fluid and blood of reactive arthritis patients, a finding that suggests common disease-initiation mechanisms.

The CDR3, cysteine through phenylalanine, is 14 amino acids long. The sequence is cut down to CDR3 DNA, 42 bases in frame from base 1. The germline V gene (reference sequence) supplies CDR1 DFQATT and CDR2 SNEGSKA. V gives up 1 base and J gives up 3 bases, and the segment between their germline ends measures 12 bases. In regard to this clonotype: The antigen this receptor binds is unknown. No per-base quality is available; no much larger clone lies one base away.

The run used an Illumina HiSeq 2500. Quantitative 5'-RACE with molecular barcodes was the method used to prepare the TCR beta libraries. The paper's data handling went like this. A new computational method, built on a probabilistic model of VDJ rearrangement, was used to identify disease-linked TCR variants. The public reads were quality trimmed at Q25 with fastp and then assembled into clones with MiXCR by TCRdb, keeping productive beta chains. For every CDR3 protein sequence, its rows merge into one entry that carries the most common genes and DNA. These V and J calls derive from TCRdb rather than the authors' analysis. This sample has over 400,000 distinct CDR3 sequences in its table, and 20% to 30% of those were observed once. In total, the top ten clones hold 0.89% of the sample.

The receptor was isolated from a male donor with ankylosing spondylitis. The receptor chain draws on TRBV20-1 and TRBJ1-2; 5 matching bases give a weak D call of TRBD1. The sample consisted of blood, either unsorted or a sorted T cell fraction (not recorded which). The DNA sequence follows: TGCAGTGCTAGAGTATACGGGGGGTACTATGGCTACACCTTC. Protein translation: CSARVYGGYYGYTF.